This TCR beta chain comes out of a study of CD8+ T cells in alopecia areata. Study-level background: Twice a day, 5 to 10 mg of oral tofacitinib was administered to treated patients. Regarding the study as a whole: Tofacitinib did not eliminate many expanded lesional clones from scalp or blood.

RNA extraction was followed by reverse transcription into cDNA, which acted as the sequencing template. The data were produced by immunoSEQ multiplex PCR, yet TCRdb's version contains in-frame clones alone and is incomplete. The repertoire holds over 150,000 clones, with less than 80% as singletons. CDR1 and CDR2 from the germline V gene are SQVTM and ANQGSEA. The CDR3 is 14 amino acids. V shed 5 bases and J 11 bases; nucleotides not matched to a gene: 15. A remark on this clone: Its antigen is as yet unknown.

The treatment here: oral pan-JAK inhibitor, 5-10 mg twice daily. Patients with alopecia areata provided lesional scalp punch biopsies as well as peripheral blood. Isolation of CD4+ and CD8+ T cells from PBMCs was achieved by sorting. This sequence originates from a human donor with alopecia areata. The chain recombines TRBV29-1 with TRBJ1-5, with TRBD1 matching 7 bases. Sequenced here: CD4+ T cells sorted from blood, sampled at week 24, from a patient treated with tofacitinib. As DNA, the CDR3 is TGCAGCGTTAAAACGACAGGGTCAGATTTGGCCCAGCATTTT. This encodes CSVKTTGSDLAQHF. Full variable domain (rest looked up from reference TRBV29-1 and TRBJ1-5): SAVISQKPSRDICQRGTSLTIQCQVDSQVTMMFWYRQQPGQSLTLIATANQGSEATYESGFVIDKFPISRPNLTFSTLTVSNMSPEDSSIYLCSVKTTGSDLAQHFGDGTRLSIL.